This TCR beta chain was documented in a study of cytomegalovirus exposure and HLA in healthy donors. This clone has a handful of counts. The V gene lost 4 bases and the J gene lost 0 bases, with 14 bases spanning the gap. Germline lookup yields CDR1 LGHNA and CDR2 YSLEER. This CDR3 region has 16 residues. Both 60 Vbeta primers and 13 Jbeta primers went into the PCR. The assay was immunoSEQ multiplex PCR, and TCRdb's table has in-frame clones only and misses some. Of more than 100,000 clones listed, about three quarters were seen once; the top ten hold around 4.2%. The V gene is TRBV4-3, the J gene TRBJ2-3; possible D gene TRBD2, 6 bases. The TCR was taken from a man aged 45-65 years in good health and CMV-seropositive. Sample: PBMCs. CDR3 sequence: CASSPLPGLSTDTQYF. The CDR3, as DNA: TGCGCCAGCAGCCCACTTCCGGGACTGAGCACAGATACGCAGTATTTT.